This TCR beta chain was sequenced in a study of CD8 T cells in ankylosing spondylitis. Molecular-barcoded quantitative 5'-RACE produced these TCR beta libraries. TCRdb used MiXCR to reprocess the 5' RACE reads, holding one entry per CDR3 protein. Counted here are 340,000 or so distinct CDR3 sequences, roughly 14% occurring once; the ten biggest clones make up about 1%. This clonotype was seen a handful of times. CDR1 is WSHSY and CDR2 is SAAADI in the germline V gene. The CDR3 consists of 15 residues. V gave up 2 bases and J gave up 4 bases; unmatched junction bases: 3. The clonotype was recovered from a male donor with ankylosing spondylitis or in good health (not recorded which). Sequenced: blood, either unsorted or a sorted T cell fraction (not recorded which). This chain uses TRBV10-2 with TRBJ2-7; TRBD1 matches 12 bases. The CDR3: CASSEGTGGSYEQYF. The DNA for the CDR3 is TGCGCCAGCAGTGAGGGGACAGGGGGCTCTTACGAGCAGTACTTC.